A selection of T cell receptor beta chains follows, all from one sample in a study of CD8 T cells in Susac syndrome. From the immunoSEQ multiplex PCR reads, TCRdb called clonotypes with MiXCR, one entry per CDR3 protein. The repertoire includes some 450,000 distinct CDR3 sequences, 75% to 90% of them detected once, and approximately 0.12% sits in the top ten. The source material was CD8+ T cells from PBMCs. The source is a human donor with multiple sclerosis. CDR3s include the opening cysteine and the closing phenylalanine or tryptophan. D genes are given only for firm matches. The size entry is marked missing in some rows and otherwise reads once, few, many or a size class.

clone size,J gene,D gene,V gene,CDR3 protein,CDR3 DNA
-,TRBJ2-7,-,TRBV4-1,CASSQDGGAYEQYF,TGCGCCAGCAGCCAAGACGGGGGAGCCTACGAGCAGTACTTC
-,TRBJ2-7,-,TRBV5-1,CASSLSGNSYKQYF,TGCGCCAGCAGCTTATCAGGGAACTCCTACAAGCAGTACTTC
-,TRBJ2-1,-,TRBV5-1,CASSGDNPLGDEQFF,TGCGCCAGCAGCGGGGACAACCCCCTTGGGGATGAGCAGTTCTTC
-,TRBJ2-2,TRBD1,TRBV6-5,CASSQDRGTGELFF,TGTGCCAGCAGTCAAGACAGGGGAACCGGGGAGCTGTTTTTT
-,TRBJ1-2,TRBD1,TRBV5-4,CASSSDRDFNGYTF,TGTGCCAGCAGCTCGGACAGGGACTTTAATGGCTACACCTTC
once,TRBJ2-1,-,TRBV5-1,CASSTRWGPSEQFF,TGCGCCAGCAGCACCCGATGGGGTCCTAGCGAGCAGTTCTTC
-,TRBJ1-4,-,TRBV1,CTSSPIGQADNEKLFF,TGCACCAGCAGCCCAATCGGACAGGCTGATAATGAAAAACTGTTTTTT
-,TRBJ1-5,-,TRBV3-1,CASSQEANRPNQPQHF,TGTGCCAGCAGCCAAGAGGCGAACAGGCCCAATCAGCCCCAGCATTTT
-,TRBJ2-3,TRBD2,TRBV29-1,CSVEDPWLAGGTDTQYF,TGCAGCGTTGAAGATCCATGGCTAGCGGGAGGGACAGATACGCAGTATTTT
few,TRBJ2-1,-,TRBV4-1,CASRGRRADNEQFF,TGCGCCAGCAGGGGGAGGAGAGCCGACAATGAGCAGTTCTTC
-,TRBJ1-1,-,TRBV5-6,CASSLVSRGGLTEAFF,TGTGCCAGCAGCTTGGTCTCCAGGGGCGGTTTGACTGAAGCTTTCTTT
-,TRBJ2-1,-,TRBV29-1,CSGTLPETIEGNEQFF,TGCAGTGGAACACTTCCGGAGACCATCGAGGGGAATGAGCAGTTCTTC
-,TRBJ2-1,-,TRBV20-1,CSARGASSSVEQFF,TGCAGTGCTAGGGGGGCTAGCTCCTCCGTGGAGCAGTTCTTC
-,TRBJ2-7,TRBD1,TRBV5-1,CASNSGTGSSYEQYF,TGCGCCAGCAACAGCGGGACAGGGAGCTCCTACGAGCAGTACTTC
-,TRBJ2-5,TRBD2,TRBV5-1,CASSYLPWTSGGAGQETQYF,TGCGCCAGCAGCTACCTACCCTGGACTAGCGGGGGGGCAGGCCAAGAGACCCAGTACTTC
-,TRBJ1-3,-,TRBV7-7,CASSLAPGSGNTIYF,TGTGCCAGCAGCTTAGCGCCAGGTTCTGGAAACACCATATATTTT
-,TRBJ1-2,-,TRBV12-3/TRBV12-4,CASSSRGSVDGYTF,TGTGCCAGCAGTTCTAGGGGGTCCGTCGATGGCTACACCTTC
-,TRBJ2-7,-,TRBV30,CAWTPGPSNEQYF,TGTGCCTGGACCCCGGGACCGTCAAACGAGCAGTACTTC
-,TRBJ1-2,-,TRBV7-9,CASRSDLWTRGYTF,TGTGCCAGCAGATCCGATCTATGGACTAGGGGCTACACCTTC
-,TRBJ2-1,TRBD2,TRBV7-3,CASSLTTSGPLNEQFF,TGTGCCAGCAGCTTAACAACTAGCGGGCCGCTCAATGAGCAGTTCTTC
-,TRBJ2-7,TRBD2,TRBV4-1,CASSLTSGAYEQYF,TGCGCCAGCAGCTTGACTAGCGGGGCCTACGAGCAGTACTTC
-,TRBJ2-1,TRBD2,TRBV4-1,CASSNRGETPGTSGSLWDEQFF,TGCGCCAGCAGCAATAGGGGGGAGACTCCCGGGACTAGCGGATCTCTTTGGGATGAGCAGTTCTTC
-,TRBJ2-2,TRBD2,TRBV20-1,CSASRSGTSRTGELFF,TGCAGTGCGAGCCGCTCCGGGACTAGCCGGACCGGGGAGCTGTTTTTT
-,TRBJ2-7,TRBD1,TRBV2,CARSGQDSYEQYF,TGTGCCAGGTCGGGACAGGACTCCTACGAGCAGTACTTC
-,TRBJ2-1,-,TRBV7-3,CASSFQVGTYNEQFF,TGTGCCAGCAGCTTTCAAGTGGGAACCTACAATGAGCAGTTCTTC
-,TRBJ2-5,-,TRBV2,CASATGQETQYF,TGTGCCAGCGCGACGGGCCAAGAGACCCAGTACTTC
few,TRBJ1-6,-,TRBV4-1,CASSQDRERFSPLHF,TGCGCCAGCAGCCAAGACAGGGAGCGGTTTTCACCCCTCCACTTT
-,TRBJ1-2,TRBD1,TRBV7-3,CASSLIGGAGGYTF,TGTGCCAGCAGCTTAATAGGGGGCGCGGGAGGCTACACCTTC
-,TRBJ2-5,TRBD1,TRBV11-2,CASRWTGEETQYF,TGTGCCAGCAGGTGGACAGGGGAGGAGACCCAGTACTTC
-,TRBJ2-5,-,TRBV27,CASSLGDAETQYF,TGTGCCAGCAGTTTAGGGGATGCCGAGACCCAGTACTTC
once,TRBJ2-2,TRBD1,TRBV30,CAWSLSSGTGNTGELFF,TGTGCCTGGAGTTTGAGTTCCGGGACAGGAAACACCGGGGAGCTGTTTTTT
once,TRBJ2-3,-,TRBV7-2,CASSLWVTNTQYF,TGTGCCAGCAGCTTATGGGTCACAAATACGCAGTATTTT